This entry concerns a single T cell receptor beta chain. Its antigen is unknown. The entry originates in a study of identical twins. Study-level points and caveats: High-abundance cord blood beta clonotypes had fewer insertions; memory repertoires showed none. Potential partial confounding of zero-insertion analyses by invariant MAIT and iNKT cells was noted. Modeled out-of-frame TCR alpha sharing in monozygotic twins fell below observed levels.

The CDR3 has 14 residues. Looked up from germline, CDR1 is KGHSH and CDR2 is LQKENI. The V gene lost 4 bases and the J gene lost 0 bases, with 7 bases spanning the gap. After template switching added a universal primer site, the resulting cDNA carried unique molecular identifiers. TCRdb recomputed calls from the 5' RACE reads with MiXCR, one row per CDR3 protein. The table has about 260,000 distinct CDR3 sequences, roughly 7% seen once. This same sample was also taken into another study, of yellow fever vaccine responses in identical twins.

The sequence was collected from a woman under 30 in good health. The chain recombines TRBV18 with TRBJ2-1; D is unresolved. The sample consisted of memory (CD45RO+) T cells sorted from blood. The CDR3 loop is CASSRISSYNEQFF. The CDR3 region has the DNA TGTGCCAGCTCACGCATAAGCTCCTACAATGAGCAGTTCTTC.